The source of this T cell receptor beta chain is a study of cytomegalovirus exposure and HLA in healthy donors (dated by TCRdb to about 2017). About the full investigation: An earlier analysis of approximately 640 of the donors reported about 250 Gb of sequence data and some 100 million unique TCR beta sequences from about 179 million T cells. An early release covering about 600 HLA-typed donors comprised around 300 gigabases of sequencing data and around 86 million unique TCR sequences. Among the approximately 420 genotyped donors, approximately 76% belonged to the genetic ancestry cluster associated with self-reported Caucasian donors. The study aimed to test whether signatures of past pathogen exposure could be identified by cataloging public T cell receptors. Using immunosequencing, the study profiled T cell repertoires from approximately 700 subjects and related those repertoires to cytomegalovirus serostatus. Along with the 666-subject first cohort, a separate validation cohort of 120 different subjects was used. To predict cytomegalovirus infection status, the study combined high-throughput TCR immunosequencing, statistical association of individual TCRs with disease status, and machine learning. To study patterns of TCR occurrence, a later analysis re-analyzed previously published TCR beta repertoires from around 660 donors and added high-resolution HLA genotyping. Rather than drawing on any new phenotypic data, the later analysis identified candidate immune exposures from TCR beta sequences and the way those sequences occurred across donors. An earlier analysis of nearly 600 of the donors applied high-throughput TCR beta sequencing to assess whether each TCR beta V gene segment acted as functional or pseudogenic. Alongside the repertoire data, information on donor age, sex, ethnicity and CMV serostatus was compiled. Genome-wide SNP genotypes for about 65% of the roughly 700 donors were used in a later genetic analysis, which treated that subset as a discovery cohort. All discovery cohort repertoires had been generated using a single sequencing platform. HLA typing included class I and class II loci at four-digit resolution. The number of donors typed differed by locus, with about 629-630 for A, B, C, DRB1 and DQB1, 522 for DQA1, 600 to 610 for DPA1, and some 440 for DPB1. Several DR-DQ haplotypes were treated as single units for association and clustering because of strong linkage in the cohort. Across around 400 genotyped donors of the cohort, an average of about 250,000 unique TCR beta nucleotide sequences per donor were sequenced, and 15% to 20% of those sequences were non-productive.

Broad study findings and their caveats: Because counts were too low, roughly 17 rarely observed V segments, including chromosome 9 orphons, were left out of the earlier analysis of several hundred of the donors. In a later analysis, TCR association rates were found to vary across HLA loci, with the most associated TCRs seen for DRB1 alleles and the fewest for HLA-C alleles. In the study, 164 TCR beta chains were listed as associated with cytomegalovirus. According to the authors, the approach could potentially be generalized to other disease states and immunological phenotypes. Compared with equally common non-associated chains, HLA-associated TCR beta chains in a later analysis were more clonally expanded and had lower generation probabilities. A later analysis found that most CMV-associated TCR beta chains appeared HLA-restricted, with HLA associations seemingly driven largely by CMV exposure. Strong co-occurrence of HLA alleles, especially DR and DQ, made assigning TCR associations to individual alleles difficult. Because HLA typing was unavailable for some donors at each locus, only the typed subset was used in association tests. The sequencing pipeline was judged likely to have produced a cluster of highly shared sequence variants as a technical artifact. In vitro tests confirmed that three of the cytomegalovirus-associated TCR beta chains recognize cytomegalovirus antigens. In a later genetic analysis, a missense DCLRE1C variant was associated with V-gene and J-gene trimming of TCR beta chains, and the association was replicated in an independent cohort. In a later analysis, about 17,000 TCR beta sequences were associated with specific HLA alleles at a false discovery rate of 0.05. Roughly uniform sequencing depth across donors was assumed in presence/absence analyses, although this assumption may not hold. Several of the top co-occurrence clusters appeared to be linked to parvovirus B19, influenza, CMV and Epstein-Barr virus, according to a later analysis. Correlated functional status among segregating V segments might reflect linkage disequilibrium, but an unknown experimental factor could not be ruled out. A later genetic analysis reported fewer N-insertions in productive TCRs among donors in an Asian-associated ancestry cluster than the 666-donor mean. Cytomegalovirus status was reported to be diagnosed by the classifier with high specificity and sensitivity in both the original and validation cohorts. The only immune exposure information available for the cohort was CMV serostatus. Some IMGT-functional V segments, including TRBV6-2 and TRBV6-3, could not be distinguished by the 87-base-pair reads and were therefore excluded. Most TCR sequences were observed very rarely across donors, whereas some public TCRs were present in many individuals. This cohort had only TCR beta chains sequenced, and the lack of alpha or paired-chain data limited which features could be detected. Broadly in line with IMGT annotations, most TCR beta V segments showed up in productive rearrangements about 90% or about 30% of the time in an earlier analysis of roughly 590 of the donors. A further reported finding was that TCR beta sequences accurately predicted the HLA-A and HLA-B alleles for most subjects in the first cohort.

As for this clone: Its antigen is currently not known. Base qualities are missing; no much larger clone stands one base away.

The cohort was made up of 666 healthy bone marrow donors. All cohort members were sampled while nominally healthy, although unrecorded immune exposures were likely present. The donor was CMV seropositive and was included in the group of 250 to 350 seropositive cohort members. A peripheral blood sample was collected from each donor, and TCR beta sequencing was performed on peripheral blood mononuclear cells. Genomic DNA was extracted from the blood cell samples with the Qiagen DNeasy Blood Extraction Kit. From its cysteine to its phenylalanine, the CDR3 spans 15 amino acids. The entry retains the CDR3 DNA only, 45 bases that are in frame from base 1. CDR1 and CDR2, per the germline V gene, are MDHEN and SYDVKM. The receptor library was made with the immunoSEQ multiplex PCR assay. For the multiplex PCR, a mixture combining 60 forward primers for TCR Vbeta segments and 13 reverse primers for TCR Jbeta segments was used. A multiplex PCR assay on genomic DNA amplified the CDR3 region of rearranged TCR beta genes. The Illumina HiSeq System was used to sequence the amplified TCR beta libraries as 87-base-pair reads. In the paper's pipeline: A later analysis tallied 75 million to 85 million unique TCR beta chains across the 666 repertoires, and approximately 12 million of those chains were shared by two or more donors. A nearest-neighbor algorithm error-corrected the raw reads and collapsed the reads into unique sequences, merging closely related sequences to remove PCR and sequencing errors. Alignment of CDR3 sequences to IMGT reference sequences was used to assign V, D and J gene segments. For a sequence to be retained, a match of at least six nucleotides to both a V gene segment and a J gene segment was required. A rearrangement was called productive if the CDR3 had no stop codons and remained in frame with V and J, and every other rearrangement was called non-productive. CDR3 was defined according to IMGT convention as the region running from the second conserved V-encoded cysteine to the conserved J-encoded phenylalanine. In an earlier analysis of more than 550 of the donors, sequences lacking an unambiguous match to a single V gene segment were excluded. An earlier analysis of 587 of the donors classified V segments as functional when productive rearrangements were above 56.7% and as segregating when the standard deviation between donors was above 5%. To diagnose cytomegalovirus status from the catalog of TCR beta chain sequences, a statistical classification framework was built. In a later analysis, TCR nucleotide sequences were compared against IMGT/GENE-DB human TR gene sequences so that V and J genes could be assigned. In a later analysis, CDR3 sequences and most-parsimonious VDJ recombination scenarios were assigned using the TCRdist pipeline. A later analysis defined each TCR beta chain by its CDR3 amino acid sequence plus V-gene family, and excluded reads lacking a unique V-gene family. A later analysis removed roughly 590 highly shared, low-generation-probability nucleotide sequences to deal with suspected cross-contamination and a sequencing artifact. In a later analysis, a clonal expansion index was calculated for each public chain from normalized within-repertoire ranks of inferred template counts. A later analysis computed generation probabilities with a VDJ recombination model fitted to out-of-frame rearrangements, and checked the results against IGoR. In a later analysis, TCR-TCR, TCR-HLA and TCR-CMV co-occurrence was scored with hypergeometric tests, and a repertoire-size bias correction was applied to TCR pairs. A later analysis estimated false discovery rates by permuting HLA or CMV assignments 20 times. In a later analysis, co-occurring TCRs were grouped using DBSCAN, with TCRdist sequence similarity added in when clustering inside HLA-allele-positive subsets. Repertoires with fewer than 30,000 or more than 120,000 public chains were left out of co-occurrence clustering, as were a handful of repertoires with anomalous nucleotide sharing. In TCRdb, the immuneACCESS table is reduced to in-frame sequences with V and J assigned. These tables do not hold every clone; where another copy was compared, an unresolved V gene accounts for under half, and the others remain unexplained. The V and J calls and clone size were taken over from that table, and D and trimming were inferred from the DNA. This sample holds about 67,000 clones; over 75% were observed only once. The top ten clonotypes cover over 10% of the sample.

This chain joins TRBV28 to TRBJ2-5; 6 matching bases give a weak D call of TRBD1. The J call is doubtful: the DNA matches TRBJ2-7 better. Sequencing was carried out using PBMCs. The source is a woman aged 25 to 39 in good health and CMV-seropositive. In nucleotide form, the sequence is TGTGCCAGCAGAGGTTCAGGTCAGGGGTCCTACGAGCAGTACTTC. Its amino acids are CASRGSGQGSYEQYF.